Following are 23 T cell receptor beta chains from one sample sequenced in a study of blood T cell repertoires in COVID-19. Data came from immunoSEQ multiplex PCR; TCRdb stores just in-frame clones and leaves some out. The sample consists of approximately 230,000 clones, more than 70% of them appearing once. Input material: peripheral blood. The receptors derive from a woman in her forties who had recovered from COVID-19.

The J gene is TRBJ2-7, the V gene TRBV18, with 8 bases aligning to TRBD1. Germline-derived CDR1 and CDR2 are KGHSH and LQKENI. The CDR3 covers 16 residues. With 1 base clipped from V and 6 bases from J, the junction kept 11 bases outside the gene matches. The CDR3 DNA follows: TGTGCCAGCTCACCACTAGTCACACAGGGGGTTGGCGAGCAGTACTTC. Protein: CASSPLVTQGVGEQYF.

The chain carries TRBV5-8 and TRBJ1-3, with D perhaps TRBD1 (5 bases). This CDR3 is built from 16 residues. CDR1 and CDR2 (germline): SGHTS, YDEGEE. Trimming cost V 0 bases and J 0 bases, with 10 bases left between them. The CDR3 protein is CASSLGGTFSGNTIYF. The DNA of the CDR3 is TGTGCCAGCAGCTTGGGGGGCACCTTCTCTGGAAACACCATATATTTT.

This clone was seen only once. The genes are TRBV23-1 and TRBJ2-7; 7 bases fit TRBD1. TRBV23-1 carries the ORF label, with uncertain function. V lost 1 base to trimming and J lost 3 bases; unmatched junction nucleotides: 6. The CDR3 sequence is 15 residues long. The CDR3 region has the DNA TGCGCCAGCAGTCAATTTAGGACAGGCGGCTACGAGCAGTACTTC. This translates into CASSQFRTGGYEQYF.

The chain recombines TRBV6-5 with TRBJ2-7; weak D call: TRBD2 (6 bases). CDR3 length: 15 amino acids. V lost 6 bases, J lost 0 bases, and 15 bases lay in between. Looked up from germline, CDR1 is MNHEY and CDR2 is SVGAGI. CDR3 coding DNA: TGTGCCAGCAGGGCCGCCCGGGGACTCTCCTACGAGCAGTACTTC. It is translated as CASRAARGLSYEQYF.

The rearrangement links TRBV24-1 to TRBJ2-3, with TRBD2 matching 7 bases. The V gene end was trimmed by 5 bases and the J gene end by 6 bases; junction bases not matched to a gene: 13. The CDR3 totals 16 residues. The germline gives CDR1 KGHDR, CDR2 SFDVKD. The CDR3 DNA sequence: TGTGCCACCAGTGCGACGGGAGGTTTCCGGCTGGATACGCAGTATTTT. It codes for CATSATGGFRLDTQYF.

This sequence joins TRBV21-1 and TRBJ2-1; TRBD2, the table's D call, lacks a check against the DNA. TRBV21-1 has pseudogene status. The CDR3 sequence is 16 residues long. CDR3 DNA: TGTGCCAGCAGCAAAATTTCACGGTGGTGGTACAATGAGCAGTTCTTC. This sequence encodes CASSKISRWWYNEQFF.

The genes are TRBV18 and TRBJ1-4, with 9 bases that match TRBD1. Germline lookup yields CDR1 KGHSH and CDR2 LQKENI. The CDR3 contains 17 residues. With V trimmed by 3 bases and J by 2 bases, 7 bases remained unmatched. This CDR3 reads CASSPGQGKRTNEKLFF. The CDR3 nucleotides read TGTGCCAGCTCACCCGGACAGGGGAAGAGGACTAATGAAAAACTGTTTTTT. Using reference TRBV18 and TRBJ1-4 for the parts outside the CDR3, the full variable domain is NAGVMQNPRHLVRRRGQEARLRCSPMKGHSHVYWYRQLPEEGLKFMVYLQKENIIDESGMPKERFSAEFPKEGPSILRIQQVVRGDSAAYFCASSPGQGKRTNEKLFFGSGTQLSVL.

V is TRBV29-1 and J is TRBJ1-2; no reliable D call. V lost 6 bases and J 0 bases, leaving 14 bases between the germline ends. This CDR3 comprises 14 residues. CDR1 and CDR2 from the germline V gene are SQVTM and ANQGSEA. CDR3 sequence reads: CSVTGSAANYGYTF. The CDR3, as DNA: TGCAGCGTGACGGGGAGTGCCGCTAACTATGGCTACACCTTC.

The chain links TRBV14 to TRBJ2-7, with 7 positions matching TRBD2. Germline V lookup: CDR1 SGHDN, CDR2 FVKESK. The junction had 18 bases not matched to a gene; V was cut back by 6 bases and J by 4 bases. The CDR3 totals 17 residues. The CDR3 protein is CASSPDPRRGKGYEQYF. In DNA form, the CDR3 reads TGTGCCAGCAGTCCAGACCCTCGGCGGGGGAAAGGGTACGAGCAGTACTTC.

In this sample, this clone turned up once. The chain has TRBV5-1 and TRBJ2-3, with 8 nucleotides matching TRBD2. This CDR3 is 14 amino acids long. The J segment lost 0 bases and the V segment lost 4 bases, leaving 1 base of the junction unmatched. Germline values: CDR1 SGHRS, CDR2 YFSETQ. The DNA for the CDR3 is TGCGCCAGCAGCCCTAGCGGGAGCACAGATACGCAGTATTTT. This sequence encodes CASSPSGSTDTQYF.

The rearrangement joins TRBV2 to TRBJ2-1, with a tentative D call TRBD2 (5 bases). The CDR3 runs to 14 residues. Germline assignment: CDR1 SNHLY and CDR2 FYNNEI. The V and J ends lost 6 bases and 6 bases respectively, with 15 bases between them. CDR3 loop: CASRNLGSGNEQFF. The CDR3 coding sequence is TGTGCCAGCAGAAATCTAGGGAGCGGCAATGAGCAGTTCTTC.

The genes are TRBV19 and TRBJ2-3; 7 positions match TRBD2. Trimming took 9 bases from V and 3 from J; bases not matched to a gene: 12. Germline CDR1 is LNHDA and CDR2 is SQIVND (reference sequence). This CDR3 is 15 amino acids long. CDR3 nucleotide sequence: TGTGCCAGCGAAGCCCCGGGACTAACGACAGATACGCAGTATTTT. Protein product: CASEAPGLTTDTQYF.

The rearrangement joins TRBV28 to TRBJ1-4; 9 bases are a match to TRBD1. The junction had 7 bases not matched to a gene; V was cut back by 4 bases and J by 7 bases. Germline values: CDR1 MDHEN, CDR2 SYDVKM. This CDR3 has 15 residues. CDR3 amino acids: CASSSSGTGSEKLFF. The DNA for the CDR3 is TGTGCCAGCAGTTCGTCCGGGACAGGGTCTGAAAAACTGTTTTTT.

This clone was recorded once. V gene TRBV5-1 combines with J gene TRBJ2-5; 10 bases map to TRBD1. Trimming cost V 3 bases and J 4 bases; bases outside gene matches: 9. CDR1 SGHRS and CDR2 YFSETQ come from the germline V gene. CDR3 size: 16 residues. The CDR3 DNA follows: TGCGCCAGCAGCTATACCGGGACAGGGGCTGTAGAGACCCAGTACTTC. The encoded protein is CASSYTGTGAVETQYF.

The rearrangement joins TRBV7-2 to TRBJ2-3; a possible D gene is TRBD2 (6 bases). The CDR3 totals 15 residues. The germline V and J ends were trimmed by 5 bases and 5 bases, with 17 bases remaining between them. The germline V gene encodes CDR1 SGHTA and CDR2 FQGNSA. The CDR3 region has the DNA TGTGCCAGCAGCCACTTCGGGGGTCGTGTAGATACGCAGTATTTT. Protein sequence: CASSHFGGRVDTQYF.

This clone was found once. The chain recombines TRBV18 with TRBJ1-5, with 8 bases matching TRBD1. The germline gives CDR1 KGHSH, CDR2 LQKENI. V shed 3 bases and J 6 bases; nucleotides not matched to a gene: 4. CDR3 size: 14 residues. Here the CDR3 DNA reads TGTGCCAGCTCACCGGACAGGGCACCTCAGCCCCAGCATTTT. Its translation is CASSPDRAPQPQHF. The variable domain in full, with the rest retrieved from reference TRBV18 and TRBJ1-5, is NAGVMQNPRHLVRRRGQEARLRCSPMKGHSHVYWYRQLPEEGLKFMVYLQKENIIDESGMPKERFSAEFPKEGPSILRIQQVVRGDSAAYFCASSPDRAPQPQHFGDGTRLSIL.

V and J are TRBV7-9 and TRBJ2-1; weak D call: TRBD1 (5 bases). V shed 2 bases and J shed 0 bases, with 8 bases lying between them. Germline V gene lookup returns CDR1 SEHNR and CDR2 FQNEAQ (reference sequence). This CDR3 has 15 amino acids. The CDR3 loop reads CASSLRQLSYNEQFF. The CDR3 DNA is TGTGCCAGCAGCTTACGACAGCTCTCCTACAATGAGCAGTTCTTC. The full variable domain, its missing parts supplied by reference TRBV7-9 and TRBJ2-1, is DTGVSQNPRHKITKRGQNVTFRCDPISEHNRLYWYRQTLGQGPEFLTYFQNEAQLEKSRLLSDRFSAERPKGSFSTLEIQRTEQGDSAMYLCASSLRQLSYNEQFFGPGTRLTVL.

The chain is built from TRBV6-2 or TRBV6-3 and TRBJ1-2; D uncertain. The length of the CDR3 is 14 residues. Germline V CDR1 and CDR2: MNHEY, SVGEGT. V was pared by 2 bases and J by 2 bases, with 9 bases between. CDR3 sequence: CASSYGRWNYGYTF. The DNA for the CDR3 is TGTGCCAGCAGTTACGGGAGATGGAACTATGGCTACACCTTC.

The V call is TRBV28, the J call TRBJ2-5, with D tentatively TRBD1 (5 bases). The CDR3 is 16 residues long. V lost 4 bases, J lost 4 bases, and 19 bases lay in between. Germline V gene sequence: CDR1 MDHEN, CDR2 SYDVKM. The CDR3 nucleotides are TGTGCCAGCAGTTCCCCGGGCAGGGCGGTAAGAGAGACCCAGTACTTC. It specifies CASSSPGRAVRETQYF.

CDR3 DNA sequence: TGTGCCAGCAGCGTAGGCAGACTTTTCAATGAAAAACTGTTTTTT. Amino acid sequence: CASSVGRLFNEKLFF. The genes are TRBV9 and TRBJ1-4; D call uncertain. Trimming took 0 bases from V and 5 from J, leaving 11 bases between them. The CDR3 has 15 residues. CDR1 is SGDLS and CDR2 is YYNGEE in the germline V gene.

The chain couples TRBV7-9 to TRBJ1-1; the D is unclear. This CDR3 has 15 residues. With 5 bases removed from V and 4 bases from J, the gap between germline ends came to 17 bases. CDR1 and CDR2 (germline): SEHNR, FQNEAQ (reference sequence). The CDR3 DNA follows: TGTGCCAGCAGCCCTAGGGCCTCAGAGGGCACTGAAGCTTTCTTT. It yields the protein CASSPRASEGTEAFF.

The genes are TRBV28 and TRBJ2-7, with 7 bases matching TRBD1. The germline V gene has CDR1 MDHEN and CDR2 SYDVKM. V lost 6 bases to trimming and J lost 8 bases; unmatched junction nucleotides: 10. The CDR3 consists of 13 residues. CDR3 DNA sequence: TGTGCCAGCAGACGGACAGGCCCCCCCCAGCAGTACTTC. Protein: CASRRTGPPQQYF.

This clone was picked up a small number of times. V gene TRBV28 combines with J gene TRBJ1-2; D is perhaps TRBD1 (5 bases). CDR1 is MDHEN, CDR2 SYDVKM, per germline. The ends were cut back, 6 bases at V and 0 bases at J, with 11 bases in the middle. This CDR3 comprises 14 residues. The CDR3 coding sequence is TGTGCCAGCAGCAGCAGGGATACTAACTATGGCTACACCTTC. This codes for CASSSRDTNYGYTF.